This entry is about one T cell receptor (beta chain). Its antigen remains unidentified. The investigators amplified TCR beta CDR3 regions from RNA transcripts. TCR CDR3 regions were first amplified by RT-PCR with HTBI primers. TCRdb re-derived calls from the multiplex PCR reads in MiXCR, one entry per CDR3 protein. The sample consists of hundreds of thousands of distinct CDR3 sequences, approximately 15% of them appearing once. The data are from a study of T cells in Graves' hyperthyroidism and ophthalmopathy. Overall study findings and caveats: Blood also showed most of the thyroid clonotypes that were expanded above 0.001.

Trimming cost V 3 bases and J 6 bases, with 11 bases left between them. The CDR3 runs 13 residues. Germline V gene lookup returns CDR1 MDHEN and CDR2 SYDVKM. Specimen: blood. The chain combines TRBV28 with TRBJ1-1; tentative D call: TRBD1 (6 bases). The sequence derives from a woman aged 18-35 years with Graves' hyperthyroidism. CDR3: CASSFTGRAEAFF. As DNA, the CDR3 is TGTGCCAGCAGTTTTACAGGGCGCGCTGAAGCTTTCTTT.